This T cell receptor beta chain is from a study of cytotoxic CD8 clonotypes in ibrutinib-treated CLL. The CDR3 loop spans 12 amino acids. Looked up from germline, CDR1 is SGHAT and CDR2 is FQNNGV. Generated by immunoSEQ multiplex PCR, the TCRdb table keeps only in-frame clones and is missing some. The sample lists 70,000 to 80,000 clones; 65% to 85% were seen once. With regard to this clone: The junction differs from germline at one of its ends, possibly a read error.

The sample here was PBMCs, taken at disease progression, from a patient treated with ibrutinib. This sequence joins TRBV11-2 and TRBJ1-2, with TRBD1 as a possible D gene (5 bases). The TCR was taken from a human donor with chronic lymphocytic leukemia. The CDR3 DNA is TGCGCTATTCGGGGGTCTAAGTATGGCTACACCTTC. It translates to CAIRGSKYGYTF.